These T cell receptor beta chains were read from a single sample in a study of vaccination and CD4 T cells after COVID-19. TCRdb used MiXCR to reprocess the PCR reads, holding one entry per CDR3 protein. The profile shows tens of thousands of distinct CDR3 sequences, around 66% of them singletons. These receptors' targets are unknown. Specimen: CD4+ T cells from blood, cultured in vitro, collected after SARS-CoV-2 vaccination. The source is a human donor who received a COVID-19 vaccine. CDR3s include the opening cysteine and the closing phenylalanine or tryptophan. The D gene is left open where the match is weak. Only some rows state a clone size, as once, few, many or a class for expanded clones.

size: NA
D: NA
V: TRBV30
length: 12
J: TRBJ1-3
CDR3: CAWSRAGNTIYF
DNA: TGTGCCTGGAGTCGAGCCGGAAACACCATATATTTT

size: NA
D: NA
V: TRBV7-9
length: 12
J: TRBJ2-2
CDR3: CASSLPSGELFF
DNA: TGTGCCAGCAGCTTACCCAGCGGGGAGCTGTTTTTT

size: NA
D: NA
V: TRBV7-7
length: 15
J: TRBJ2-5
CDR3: CASSSKTGLGETQYF
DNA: TGTGCCAGCAGTTCCAAGACAGGCCTGGGGGAGACCCAGTACTTC

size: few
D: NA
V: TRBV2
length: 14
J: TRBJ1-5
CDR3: CASSVMTDNQPQHF
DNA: TGTGCCAGCAGTGTGATGACAGACAATCAGCCCCAGCATTTT

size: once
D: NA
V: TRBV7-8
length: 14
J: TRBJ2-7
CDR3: CASSPTGSSYEQYF
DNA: TGTGCCAGCAGCCCCACGGGATCCTCCTACGAGCAGTACTTC

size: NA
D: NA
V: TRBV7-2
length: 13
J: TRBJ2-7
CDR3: CAIDDGLNYEQYF
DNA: TGTGCCATTGACGACGGGCTAAACTACGAGCAGTACTTC

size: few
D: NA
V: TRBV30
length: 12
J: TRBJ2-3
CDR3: CAWGIVTDTQYF
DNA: TGTGCCTGGGGAATCGTAACAGATACGCAGTATTTT

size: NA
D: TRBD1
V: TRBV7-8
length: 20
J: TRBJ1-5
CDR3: CASSLLFDRGSGGSNQPQHF
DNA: TGTGCCAGCAGCTTACTGTTCGACAGGGGGTCAGGCGGGTCCAATCAGCCCCAGCATTTT

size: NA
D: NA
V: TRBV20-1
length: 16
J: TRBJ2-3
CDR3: CSAPGVLQGLPDTQYF
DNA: TGCAGTGCTCCAGGGGTACTACAGGGTCTCCCAGATACGCAGTATTTT

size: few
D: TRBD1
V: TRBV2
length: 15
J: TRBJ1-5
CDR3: CASSPDRGLNQPQHF
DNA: TGTGCCAGCAGTCCGGACAGGGGGCTCAATCAGCCCCAGCATTTT

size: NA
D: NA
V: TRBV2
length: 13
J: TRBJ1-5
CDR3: CASRRQINQPQHF
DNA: TGTGCCAGCAGACGACAGATTAATCAGCCCCAGCATTTT

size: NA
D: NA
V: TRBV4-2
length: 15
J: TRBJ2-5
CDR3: CASSQGTRPGETQYF
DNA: TGTGCCAGCAGCCAAGGGACTCGGCCTGGGGAGACCCAGTACTTC

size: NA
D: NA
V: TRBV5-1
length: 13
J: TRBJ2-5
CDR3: CASSWRIQETQYF
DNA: TGCGCCAGCAGCTGGAGAATTCAAGAGACCCAGTACTTC

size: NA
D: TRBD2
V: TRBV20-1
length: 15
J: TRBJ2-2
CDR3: CSAASGTRGIGELFF
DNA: TGCAGTGCTGCTTCCGGGACTAGAGGTATCGGGGAGCTGTTTTTT

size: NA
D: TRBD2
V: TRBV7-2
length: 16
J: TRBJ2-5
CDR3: CASSAGTSGGAEAQYF
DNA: TGTGCCAGCAGCGCAGGGACTAGCGGGGGGGCTGAGGCCCAGTACTTC

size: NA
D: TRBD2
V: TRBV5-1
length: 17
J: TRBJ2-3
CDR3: CASSTPRSGGGTDTQYF
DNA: TGCGCCAGCAGCACCCCACGAAGCGGGGGGGGCACAGATACGCAGTATTTT

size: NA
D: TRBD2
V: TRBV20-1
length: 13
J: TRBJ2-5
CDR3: CSVLAGGLKTQYF
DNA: TGCAGTGTATTAGCGGGGGGGCTTAAGACCCAGTACTTC

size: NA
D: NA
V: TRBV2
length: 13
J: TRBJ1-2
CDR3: CASSDSGARGYTF
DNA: TGTGCCAGCAGTGATTCGGGGGCGAGGGGCTACACCTTC

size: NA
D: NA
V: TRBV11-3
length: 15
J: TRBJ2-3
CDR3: CASSLDRASTDTQYF
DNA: TGTGCCAGCAGCTTGGACCGAGCTAGCACAGATACGCAGTATTTT

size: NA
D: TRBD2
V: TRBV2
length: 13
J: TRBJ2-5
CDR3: CASRNPGGETQYF
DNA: TGTGCCAGCAGGAACCCGGGGGGGGAGACCCAGTACTTC

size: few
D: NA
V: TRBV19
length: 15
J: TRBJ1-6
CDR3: CASSTNRDTNSPLHF
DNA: TGTGCCAGTAGCACTAACCGGGACACTAATTCACCCCTCCACTTT

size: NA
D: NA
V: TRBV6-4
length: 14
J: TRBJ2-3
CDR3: CASSPGRRTDTQYF
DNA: TGTGCCAGCAGCCCGGGACGACGCACAGATACGCAGTATTTT

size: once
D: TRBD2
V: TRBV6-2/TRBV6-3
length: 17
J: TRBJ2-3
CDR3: CASSYWGRGRGTDTQYF
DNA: TGTGCCAGCAGTTACTGGGGTCGCGGGAGAGGGACAGATACGCAGTATTTT

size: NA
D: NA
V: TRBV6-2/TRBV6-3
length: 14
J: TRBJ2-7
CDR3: CASSYLRQTYEQYF
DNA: TGTGCCAGCAGTTACCTGAGACAGACCTACGAGCAGTACTTC

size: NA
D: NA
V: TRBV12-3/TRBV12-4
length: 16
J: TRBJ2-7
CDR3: CASSLTSRRGQGEQYF
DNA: TGTGCCAGCAGCCTCACGTCGAGGAGGGGGCAAGGAGAGCAGTACTTC

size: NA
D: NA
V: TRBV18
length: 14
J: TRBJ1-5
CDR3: CASSGGTGNQPQHF
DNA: TGTGCCAGCTCAGGCGGTACCGGGAATCAGCCCCAGCATTTT

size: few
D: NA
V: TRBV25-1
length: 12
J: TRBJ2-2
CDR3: CASSWGDGELFF
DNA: TGTGCCAGCAGTTGGGGCGACGGGGAGCTGTTTTTT

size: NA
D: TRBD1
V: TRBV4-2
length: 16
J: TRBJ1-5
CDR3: CASSQGDSYGNQPQHF
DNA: TGTGCCAGCAGCCAAGGGGACAGCTATGGCAATCAGCCCCAGCATTTT

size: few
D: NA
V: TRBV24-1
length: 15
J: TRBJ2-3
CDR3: CATSDRRDSTDTQYF
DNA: TGTGCCACCAGTGATCGCCGGGACAGCACAGATACGCAGTATTTT

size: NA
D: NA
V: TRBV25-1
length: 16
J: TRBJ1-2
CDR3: CASSDGTGSENYGYTF
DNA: TGTGCCAGCAGTGATGGCACAGGGAGTGAGAACTATGGCTACACCTTC

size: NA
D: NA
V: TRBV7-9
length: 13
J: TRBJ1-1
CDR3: CASSFQGNGEAFF
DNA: TGTGCCAGCAGCTTTCAGGGGAATGGTGAAGCTTTCTTT